This T cell receptor beta chain was captured by sequencing in a study of cytomegalovirus exposure and HLA in healthy donors (dated by TCRdb to about 2017). A note on the overall study: According to an earlier analysis of a few hundred of the donors, some 170 million T cells yielded 117 million unique TCR beta sequences and 276 Gb of sequence data. About 280 gigabases of sequencing data and 70 million to 100 million unique TCR sequences made up an early release that covered 640 HLA-typed donors. Of the roughly 430 genotyped donors, about 80% fell in the genetic ancestry cluster associated with self-reported Caucasian donors. The study was designed to test whether signatures of past pathogen exposure could be identified by cataloging public T cell receptors. The study profiled the T cell repertoires of 666 subjects by immunosequencing and related them to cytomegalovirus serostatus. In addition to the first cohort of roughly 700 subjects, a separate validation cohort of 120 different subjects was used. To predict cytomegalovirus infection status, the study combined high-throughput TCR immunosequencing, statistical association of individual TCRs with disease status, and machine learning. In a later analysis, previously published TCR beta repertoires from 600 to 850 donors were re-analyzed and high-resolution HLA genotyping was added so that TCR occurrence patterns could be studied. In the later analysis, no new phenotypic data were used to find candidate immune exposures; instead, reliance was placed on TCR beta sequences and their occurrence across donors. To decide whether each TCR beta V gene segment behaved as functional or pseudogenic, an earlier analysis of approximately 620 of the donors relied on high-throughput TCR beta sequencing. Donor age, sex, ethnicity and CMV serostatus were compiled together with the repertoire data. A later genetic analysis took genome-wide SNP genotypes for about three fifths of the roughly 670 donors and used that subset as a discovery cohort. Every repertoire in the discovery cohort had been generated on one and the same sequencing platform. HLA typing covered class I and class II loci at four-digit resolution. Typing coverage varied by locus: roughly 629-640 donors for A, B, C, DRB1 and DQB1; approximately 560 for DQA1; 600 to 610 for DPA1; approximately 490 for DPB1. Because of strong linkage in the cohort, roughly 5 DR-DQ haplotypes were treated as single units for association and clustering. On average, around 230,000 unique TCR beta nucleotide sequences were sequenced per donor among about 400 genotyped donors of the cohort, with 15% to 20% of those sequences being non-productive. The paper as a whole reports these results and caveats: When HLA alleles, especially DR and DQ, strongly co-occurred, TCR associations were difficult to assign to individual alleles. HLA typing was unavailable for some donors at each locus, so association tests used only the typed subset. Linkage disequilibrium might explain the correlated functional status among segregating V segments, but an unknown experimental factor could not be excluded. In a later analysis, the rate of TCR association differed among HLA loci, with DRB1 alleles having the most associated TCRs and HLA-C alleles having the fewest. Across donors, most TCR sequences were observed very rarely, whereas some public TCRs were present in many individuals. According to a later analysis, parvovirus B19, influenza, CMV and Epstein-Barr virus appeared linked to several top co-occurrence clusters. In both the original and validation cohorts, the classifier was reported to diagnose cytomegalovirus status with high specificity and sensitivity. A later analysis associated 16,951 TCR beta sequences with specific HLA alleles at a false discovery rate of 0.05. According to the authors, the approach could potentially be generalized to other disease states and immunological phenotypes. Three of the identified cytomegalovirus-associated TCR beta chains were confirmed in vitro to be specific for cytomegalovirus antigens. Immune exposure information for the cohort was limited to CMV serostatus. A total of some 180 TCR beta chains were listed by the study as associated with cytomegalovirus. In an earlier analysis of about 550 of the donors, most TCR beta V segments were observed in productive rearrangements about 87% or about 30% of the time, broadly matching IMGT annotations. Some IMGT-functional V segments, including TRBV6-2 and TRBV6-3, could not be distinguished by the 87-base-pair reads and were therefore excluded. A later analysis found that most CMV-associated TCR beta chains appeared HLA-restricted, with HLA associations seemingly driven largely by CMV exposure. A group of highly shared sequence variants was considered likely to be a technical artifact of the sequencing pipeline. Compared with the approximately 710-donor mean, donors in an Asian-associated ancestry cluster had fewer N-insertions in productive TCRs, according to a later genetic analysis. Roughly uniform sequencing depth across donors was assumed in presence/absence analyses, although this assumption may not hold. V-gene and J-gene trimming of TCR beta chains was associated with a missense DCLRE1C variant in a later genetic analysis, and the association was replicated in an independent cohort. A later analysis found that HLA-associated TCR beta chains were more clonally expanded and had lower generation probabilities than equally common non-associated chains. Only TCR beta chains were sequenced in this cohort, and the absence of alpha or paired-chain data limited detectable features. The earlier analysis of 587 of the donors excluded 15 to 20 rarely observed V segments, including chromosome 9 orphons, because counts were too low. A further reported finding was that TCR beta sequences accurately predicted the HLA-A and HLA-B alleles for most subjects in the first cohort.

The library was produced with the immunoSEQ multiplex PCR assay. The multiplex PCR relied on a mix of 60 forward primers for TCR Vbeta segments and 13 reverse primers for TCR Jbeta segments. A multiplex PCR assay on genomic DNA amplified the CDR3 region of rearranged TCR beta genes. On the Illumina HiSeq System, the amplified TCR beta libraries were sequenced as 87-base-pair reads. Concerning the study's data processing: A later analysis tallied roughly 78 million unique TCR beta chains across the approximately 670 repertoires, and 10 million to 11 million of those chains were shared by two or more donors. Raw reads were error-corrected and collapsed into unique sequences by a nearest-neighbor algorithm in which closely related sequences were merged to remove PCR and sequencing errors. CDR3 sequences were aligned to IMGT reference sequences to assign V, D and J gene segments. For a sequence to be retained, a match of at least six nucleotides was required to both a V gene segment and a J gene segment. Rearrangements were classified as productive when the CDR3 lacked stop codons and remained in frame with V and J, and all other rearrangements were classified as non-productive. Following IMGT convention, CDR3 was defined as the stretch from the second conserved V-encoded cysteine to the conserved J-encoded phenylalanine. The earlier analysis of about 560 of the donors excluded any sequence lacking an unambiguous match to a single V gene segment. In an earlier analysis of about 590 of the donors, a V segment was called functional when productive rearrangements were above 56.7%, and segregating when the standard deviation between donors exceeded 5%. A statistical classification framework was built for diagnosing cytomegalovirus status from the catalog of TCR beta chain sequences. In a later analysis, V and J genes were assigned by comparing TCR nucleotide sequences against IMGT/GENE-DB human TR gene sequences. In a later analysis, CDR3 sequences and most-parsimonious VDJ recombination scenarios were assigned using the TCRdist pipeline. In a later analysis, each TCR beta chain was defined by its CDR3 amino acid sequence together with its V-gene family, and reads lacking a unique V-gene family were excluded. In a later analysis, 450 to 600 highly shared, low-generation-probability nucleotide sequences were removed to address suspected cross-contamination and a sequencing artifact. In a later analysis, a clonal expansion index for each public chain was calculated from normalized within-repertoire ranks of inferred template counts. In a later analysis, generation probabilities were computed using a VDJ recombination model fitted to out-of-frame rearrangements, and the results were checked against IGoR. In a later analysis, TCR-TCR, TCR-HLA and TCR-CMV co-occurrence was scored with hypergeometric tests, and a repertoire-size bias correction was applied to TCR pairs. In a later analysis, false discovery rates were estimated by permuting HLA or CMV assignments 20 times. In a later analysis, co-occurring TCRs were grouped with DBSCAN, and TCRdist sequence similarity was added when clustering was performed within HLA-allele-positive subsets. Repertoires with fewer than 30,000 or more than 120,000 public chains were left out of co-occurrence clustering, as were roughly five repertoires with anomalous nucleotide sharing. In its TCRdb copy, this immuneACCESS table keeps in-frame sequences only and misses some clones. Where compared with another copy, unresolved V genes explain less than half of these, and the others have no known cause. V and J calls and clone size are those listed in that table; D and trimming were worked out from the DNA. This sample holds some 200,000 clones; about 88% were observed only once. The top ten constitute approximately 0.23% of the sample.

About this clone itself: Its recognized antigen is unknown. No much larger clonotype is one base removed from it; base qualities were not supplied.

V and J are truncated by 0 bases and 7 bases respectively, leaving an intervening sequence of 12 bases. The germline V gene (reference sequence) provides CDR1 MNHNY and CDR2 SVGAGI. The CDR3, cysteine through phenylalanine, is 15 amino acids long. Only the CDR3 region is kept as DNA, spanning 45 bases read in frame from base 1. The cohort was made up of hundreds of healthy bone marrow donors. At the time of sampling, all cohort members were nominally healthy, though unrecorded immune exposures were likely present. The donor was CMV seronegative and was included in the group of about 350 seronegative cohort members. Every donor gave a peripheral blood sample, and the peripheral blood mononuclear cells from that sample were used for TCR beta sequencing. Genomic DNA extraction from the blood cell samples was performed with the Qiagen DNeasy Blood Extraction Kit.

The sequencing input was PBMCs. The TCR was taken from a girl under three years old in good health and CMV-seronegative. The chain was built from TRBV6-6 and TRBJ2-2; no confident D gene assignment can be made. CDR3 loop: CASSYSRQFNGELFF. The DNA sequence follows: TGTGCCAGCAGTTACTCGAGGCAGTTCAACGGGGAGCTGTTTTTT.